A selection of T cell receptor beta chains follows, all from one sample in a study of blood T cells in healthy people across ages. Each CDR3 protein gets one entry after TCRdb re-called the 5' RACE reads with MiXCR. The sample lists roughly 790,000 distinct CDR3 sequences; approximately 39% were seen once. The material sequenced was blood. The receptors here all came from a woman aged 55-69 years in good health. CDR3s include the opening cysteine and the closing phenylalanine or tryptophan. Fields, in order: CDR3 protein, D gene, V gene, J gene, CDR3 length. The D gene is left open where the match is weak.

CAIARGEATDTQYF	-	TRBV10-3	TRBJ2-3	14
CASSPASGSRTDTQYF	TRBD2	TRBV5-1	TRBJ2-3	16
CASSAAEGNEKLFF	-	TRBV12-3/TRBV12-4	TRBJ1-4	14
CASNPPLQETQYF	-	TRBV7-9	TRBJ2-5	13
CSVEERQRDLSYEQYF	TRBD2	TRBV29-1	TRBJ2-7	16
CASTADNNEQFF	-	TRBV2	TRBJ2-1	12
CSAPTWTRPRTDTQYF	-	TRBV20-1	TRBJ2-3	16
CASSPLIQGIDTQYF	-	TRBV18	TRBJ2-3	15
CASSSGPRGYEQYF	-	TRBV27	TRBJ2-7	14
CASSGSRGQRGSGELFF	-	TRBV25-1	TRBJ2-2	17
CSASPGAAMNTEAFF	-	TRBV20-1	TRBJ1-1	15
CASSERGTSGSANSYNEQFF	TRBD2	TRBV6-1	TRBJ2-1	20
CASREGLAGPITDTQYF	TRBD2	TRBV27	TRBJ2-3	17
CASSLAGGEGGYTF	-	TRBV5-1	TRBJ1-2	14
CASSQVRYRGTEAFF	TRBD1	TRBV4-3	TRBJ1-1	15
CASGLGSGEETQYF	-	TRBV6-6	TRBJ2-5	14
CASSSTGSTDTQYF	-	TRBV13	TRBJ2-3	14
CAGSSPGLAGAGANVLTF	TRBD2	TRBV28	TRBJ2-6	18
CASSEFAAVGNTEAFF	-	TRBV25-1	TRBJ1-1	16
CSAREAGGLTVRYTF	TRBD1	TRBV20-1	TRBJ1-2	15
CASSQVRGTYNEQFF	-	TRBV3-1	TRBJ2-1	15
CASSVESGLAGDTQYF	TRBD2	TRBV9	TRBJ2-3	16
CASRAGPPYEQYF	-	TRBV27	TRBJ2-7	13
CSAGLAGGASSYNEQYF	TRBD2	TRBV20-1	TRBJ2-7	17
CASRSGGLNQPQHF	-	TRBV6-1	TRBJ1-5	14
CASSLASGGAGSTDTQYF	TRBD2	TRBV7-3	TRBJ2-3	18
CASSRRIGGADTQYF	-	TRBV12-3/TRBV12-4	TRBJ2-3	15
CASSFGRTNYGYTF	-	TRBV5-1	TRBJ1-2	14
CSAGGDTEAFF	-	TRBV20-1	TRBJ1-1	11
CSVQFGSGLGTEAFF	-	TRBV29-1	TRBJ1-1	15
CSAADRPGSNIQYF	TRBD1	TRBV20-1	TRBJ2-4	14
CASSRDEQFF	-	TRBV7-9	TRBJ2-1	10
CSARGGGQGKNIQYF	TRBD1	TRBV20-1	TRBJ2-4	15
CASSYLDSPYNEQFF	-	TRBV6-2/TRBV6-3	TRBJ2-1	15
CATSRDRGALETQYF	-	TRBV15	TRBJ2-5	15
CASSAGGIYGYTF	-	TRBV9	TRBJ1-2	13
CASSPSGESAQYF	TRBD2	TRBV7-2	TRBJ2-3	13
CASSQQGKKTEAFF	-	TRBV3-1	TRBJ1-1	14
CASSASLQDFEELFF	-	TRBV7-9	TRBJ1-4	15
CASSATVRQSSTDTQYF	-	TRBV9	TRBJ2-3	17
CASSPPGLLNIQYF	-	TRBV18	TRBJ2-4	14
CASGNFRGNYGYTF	-	TRBV12-3/TRBV12-4	TRBJ1-2	14
CASSPGLAGADEQFF	TRBD2	TRBV7-3	TRBJ2-1	15
CASSSRLAGEETQFF	TRBD2	TRBV7-2	TRBJ2-1	15
CASSPPRATGANVLTF	-	TRBV3-1	TRBJ2-6	16
CASSQGLTVNAEAFF	-	TRBV6-1	TRBJ1-1	15
CASSVGAGVVDNEQFF	TRBD2	TRBV9	TRBJ2-1	16
CASSFLAGGHNEQFF	TRBD2	TRBV3-1	TRBJ2-1	15
CASSDSSSYNEQYF	-	TRBV25-1	-	14
CASSPTRLAGGYEQFF	TRBD2	TRBV7-9	TRBJ2-1	16
CASNKIRGTGRETQYF	TRBD1	TRBV7-6	TRBJ2-5	16
CASSHPGQGNPQGYPLETQYF	TRBD1	TRBV4-3	-	21